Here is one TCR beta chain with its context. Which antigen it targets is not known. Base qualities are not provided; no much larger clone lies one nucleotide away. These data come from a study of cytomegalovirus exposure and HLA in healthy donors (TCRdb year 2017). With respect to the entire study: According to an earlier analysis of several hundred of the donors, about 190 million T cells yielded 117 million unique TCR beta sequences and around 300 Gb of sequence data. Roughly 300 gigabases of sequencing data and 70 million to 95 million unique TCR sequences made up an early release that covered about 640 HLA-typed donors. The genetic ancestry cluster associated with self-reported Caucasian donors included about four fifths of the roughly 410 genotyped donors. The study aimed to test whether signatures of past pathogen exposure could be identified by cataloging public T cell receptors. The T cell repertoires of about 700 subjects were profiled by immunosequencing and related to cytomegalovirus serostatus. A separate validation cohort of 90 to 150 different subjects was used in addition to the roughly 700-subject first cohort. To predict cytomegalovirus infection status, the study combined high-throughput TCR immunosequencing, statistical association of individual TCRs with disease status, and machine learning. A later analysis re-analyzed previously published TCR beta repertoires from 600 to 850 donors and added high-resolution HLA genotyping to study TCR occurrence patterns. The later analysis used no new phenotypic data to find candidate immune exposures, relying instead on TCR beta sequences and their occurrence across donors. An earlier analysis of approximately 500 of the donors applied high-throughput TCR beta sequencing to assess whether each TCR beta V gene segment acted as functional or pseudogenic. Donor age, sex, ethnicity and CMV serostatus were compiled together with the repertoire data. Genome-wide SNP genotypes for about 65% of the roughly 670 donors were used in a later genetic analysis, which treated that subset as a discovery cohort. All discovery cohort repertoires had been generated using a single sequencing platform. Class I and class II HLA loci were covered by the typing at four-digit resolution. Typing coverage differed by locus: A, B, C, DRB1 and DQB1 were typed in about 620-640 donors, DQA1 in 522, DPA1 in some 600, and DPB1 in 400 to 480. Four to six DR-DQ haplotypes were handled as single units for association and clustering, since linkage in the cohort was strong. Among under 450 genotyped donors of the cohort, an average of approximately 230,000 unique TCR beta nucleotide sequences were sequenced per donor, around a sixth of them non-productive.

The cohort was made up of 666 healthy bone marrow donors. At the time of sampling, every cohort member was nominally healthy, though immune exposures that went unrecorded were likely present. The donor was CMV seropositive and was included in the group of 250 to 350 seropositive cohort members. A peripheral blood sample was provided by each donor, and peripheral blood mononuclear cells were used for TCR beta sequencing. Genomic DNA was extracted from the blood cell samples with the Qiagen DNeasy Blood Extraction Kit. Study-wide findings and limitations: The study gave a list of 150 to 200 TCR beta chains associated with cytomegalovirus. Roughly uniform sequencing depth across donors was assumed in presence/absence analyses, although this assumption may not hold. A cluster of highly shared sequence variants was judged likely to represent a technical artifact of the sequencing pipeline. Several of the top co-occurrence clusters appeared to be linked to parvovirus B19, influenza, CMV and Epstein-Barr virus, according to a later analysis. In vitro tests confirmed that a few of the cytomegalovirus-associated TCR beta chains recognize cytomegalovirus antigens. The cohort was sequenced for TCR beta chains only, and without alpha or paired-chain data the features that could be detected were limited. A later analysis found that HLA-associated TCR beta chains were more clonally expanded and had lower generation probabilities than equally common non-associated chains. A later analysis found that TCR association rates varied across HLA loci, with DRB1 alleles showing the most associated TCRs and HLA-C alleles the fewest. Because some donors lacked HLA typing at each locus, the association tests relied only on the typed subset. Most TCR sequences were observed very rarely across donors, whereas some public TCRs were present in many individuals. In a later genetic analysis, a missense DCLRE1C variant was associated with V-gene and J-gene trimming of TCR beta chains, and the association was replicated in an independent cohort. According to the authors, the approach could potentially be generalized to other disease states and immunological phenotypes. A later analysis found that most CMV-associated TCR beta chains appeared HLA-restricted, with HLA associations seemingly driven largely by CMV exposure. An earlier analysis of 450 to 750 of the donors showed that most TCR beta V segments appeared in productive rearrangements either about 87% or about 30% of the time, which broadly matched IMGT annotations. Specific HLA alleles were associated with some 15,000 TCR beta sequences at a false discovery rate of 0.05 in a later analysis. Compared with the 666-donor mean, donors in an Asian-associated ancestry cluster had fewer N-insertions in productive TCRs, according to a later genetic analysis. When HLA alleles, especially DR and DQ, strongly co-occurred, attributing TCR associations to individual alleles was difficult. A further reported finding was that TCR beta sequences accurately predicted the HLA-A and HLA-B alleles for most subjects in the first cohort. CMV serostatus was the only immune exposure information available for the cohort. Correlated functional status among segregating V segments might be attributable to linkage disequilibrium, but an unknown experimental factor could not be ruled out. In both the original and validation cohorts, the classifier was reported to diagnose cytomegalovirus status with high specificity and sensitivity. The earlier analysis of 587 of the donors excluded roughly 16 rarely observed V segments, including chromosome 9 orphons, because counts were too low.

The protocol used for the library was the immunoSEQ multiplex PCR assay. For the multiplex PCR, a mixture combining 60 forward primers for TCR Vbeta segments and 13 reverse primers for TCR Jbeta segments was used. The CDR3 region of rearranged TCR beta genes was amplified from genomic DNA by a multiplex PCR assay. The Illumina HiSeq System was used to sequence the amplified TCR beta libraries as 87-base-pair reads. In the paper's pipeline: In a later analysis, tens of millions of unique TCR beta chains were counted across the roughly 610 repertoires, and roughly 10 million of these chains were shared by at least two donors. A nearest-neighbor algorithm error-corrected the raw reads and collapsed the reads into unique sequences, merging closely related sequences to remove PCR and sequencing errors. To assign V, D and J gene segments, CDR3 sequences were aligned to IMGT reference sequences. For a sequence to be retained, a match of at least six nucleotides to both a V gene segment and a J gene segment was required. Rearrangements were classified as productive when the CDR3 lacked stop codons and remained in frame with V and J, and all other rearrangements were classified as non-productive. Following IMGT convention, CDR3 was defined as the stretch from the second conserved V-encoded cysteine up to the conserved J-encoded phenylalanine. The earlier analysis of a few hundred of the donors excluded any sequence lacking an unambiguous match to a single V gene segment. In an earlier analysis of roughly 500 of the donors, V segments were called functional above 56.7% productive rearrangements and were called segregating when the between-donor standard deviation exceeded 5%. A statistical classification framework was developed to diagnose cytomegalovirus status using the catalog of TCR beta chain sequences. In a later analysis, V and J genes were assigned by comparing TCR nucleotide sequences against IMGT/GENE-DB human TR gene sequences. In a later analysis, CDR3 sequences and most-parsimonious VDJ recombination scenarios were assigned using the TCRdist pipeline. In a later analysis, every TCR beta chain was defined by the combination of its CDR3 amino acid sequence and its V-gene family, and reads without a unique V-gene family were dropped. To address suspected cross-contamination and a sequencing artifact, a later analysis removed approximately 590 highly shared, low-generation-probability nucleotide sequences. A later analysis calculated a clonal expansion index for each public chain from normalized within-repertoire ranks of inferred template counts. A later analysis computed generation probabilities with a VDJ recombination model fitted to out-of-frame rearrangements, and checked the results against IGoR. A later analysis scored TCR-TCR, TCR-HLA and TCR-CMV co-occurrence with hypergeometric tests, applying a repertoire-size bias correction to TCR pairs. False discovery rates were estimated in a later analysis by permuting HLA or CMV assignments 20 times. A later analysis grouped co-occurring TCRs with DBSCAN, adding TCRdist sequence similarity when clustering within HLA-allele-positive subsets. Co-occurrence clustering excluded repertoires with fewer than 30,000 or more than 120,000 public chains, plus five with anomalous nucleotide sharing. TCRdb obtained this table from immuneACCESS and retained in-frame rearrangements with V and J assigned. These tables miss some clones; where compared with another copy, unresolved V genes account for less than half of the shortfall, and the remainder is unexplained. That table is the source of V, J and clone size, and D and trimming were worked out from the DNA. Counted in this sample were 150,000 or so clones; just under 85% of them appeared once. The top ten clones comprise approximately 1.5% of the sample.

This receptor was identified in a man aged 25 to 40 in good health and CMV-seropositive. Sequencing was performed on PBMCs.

The CDR3 protein: CAWSRGLEETQYF. The nucleotides read TGTGCCTGGAGTAGGGGACTAGAAGAGACCCAGTACTTC. Recombination linked TRBV30 to TRBJ2-5; TRBD2 agrees with 8 junctional bases. From the cysteine through the phenylalanine, the CDR3 covers 13 amino acids. The only DNA kept is the CDR3, 39 bases in frame from the first base. Here V drops 2 bases and J drops 3 bases, and the junction holds 2 bases not matched to any gene. CDR1 GTSNPN and CDR2 SVGIG are derived from the germline V gene (reference sequence).